These 27 T cell receptor beta chains were sequenced from one sample in a study of cytotoxic CD8 clonotypes in ibrutinib-treated CLL (dated by TCRdb to about 2021). Receptor libraries were prepared by the immunoSEQ multiplex PCR assay. Entries here come from immuneACCESS through TCRdb and include only in-frame sequences with V and J called. Some clones fail to appear in such tables; in the studies checked, an unresolved V gene covers under half of the shortfall, and the cause of the remainder is unknown. Recorded for this sample are about 300,000 clones; approximately 76% of them occurred a single time. About 5.3% of the sample is in the top ten clones. The sample's time point label is to be understood as: progressive disease on ibrutinib. The sequences come from PBMCs, collected at disease progression, from a patient treated with ibrutinib. All receptors derive from a human donor with chronic lymphocytic leukemia.

This clone appeared a single time. The V gene is TRBV7-2, the J gene TRBJ2-7; 7 positions match TRBD2. This CDR3 has 16 amino acids. With 2 bases clipped from V and 0 bases from J, the junction kept 7 bases outside the gene matches. Germline CDR1 reads SGHTA; CDR2 reads FQGNSA. The chain's CDR3 is CASSLSWSSGSYEQYF. Here the CDR3 DNA reads TGTGCCAGCAGCTTAAGTTGGTCTAGCGGCTCCTACGAGCAGTACTTC. Supplemented by reference TRBV7-2 and TRBJ2-7, the full variable domain reads GAGVSQSPSNKVTEKGKDVELRCDPISGHTALYWYRQSLGQGLEFLIYFQGNSAPDKSGLPSDRFSAERTGGSVSTLTIQRTQQEDSAVYLCASSLSWSSGSYEQYFGPGTRLTVT.

V is TRBV9 and J is TRBJ2-2; D might be TRBD1 (5 bases). CDR1 is SGDLS, CDR2 YYNGEE, per germline. Trimming pared 3 bases from V and 6 bases from J, leaving 12 bases between. The CDR3 is 14 residues long. Here the CDR3 DNA reads TGTGCCAGCAGCGAGGGGCTGTCGGCCGGGGAGCTGTTTTTT. It is translated as CASSEGLSAGELFF.

The CDR3 sequence is CASLTVPSRANEKLFF. In DNA form, the CDR3 reads TGTGCCAGCCTGACAGTCCCAAGCAGGGCTAATGAAAAACTGTTTTTT. The chain couples TRBV2 to TRBJ1-4; possibly TRBD1 for D (5 bases). The V gene lost 8 bases and the J gene lost 3 bases, with 19 bases spanning the gap. This CDR3 has 16 amino acids. The germline gives CDR1 SNHLY, CDR2 FYNNEI. Together with reference TRBV2 and TRBJ1-4, the CDR3 gives the full variable domain: EPEVTQTPSHQVTQMGQEVILRCVPISNHLYFYWYRQILGQKVEFLVSFYNNEISEKSEIFDDQFSVERPDGSNFTLKIRSTKLEDSAMYFCASLTVPSRANEKLFFGSGTQLSVL.

The CDR3 nucleotides are TGCAGCGTATGGACTCTGTACAATGAGCAGTTCTTC. This sequence encodes CSVWTLYNEQFF. The rearrangement joins TRBV29-1 to TRBJ2-1; tentatively, D is TRBD2 (5 bases). V dropped 6 bases and J dropped 4 bases, with 10 bases sitting between them. The CDR3 is made up of 12 amino acids. Germline CDR1 is SQVTM and CDR2 is ANQGSEA.

The rearrangement joins TRBV19 to TRBJ2-5; 10 nucleotides agree with TRBD2. Germline V gene data show CDR1 as LNHDA and CDR2 as SQIVND (reference sequence). The ends lost 6 bases at V and 3 bases at J; junction bases unmatched: 1. This CDR3 comprises 13 residues. Here the CDR3 reads CASRLAGKETQYF. Here the CDR3 DNA reads TGTGCCAGTAGACTAGCGGGGAAAGAGACCCAGTACTTC.

The chain is built from TRBV9 and TRBJ1-2; D uncertain. Germline assignment: CDR1 SGDLS and CDR2 YYNGEE. Between the trimmed V and J ends, which lost 4 bases and 2 bases, there was a span of 3 bases. The length of the CDR3 is 11 residues. This CDR3 reads CASSQNYGYTF. The DNA of the CDR3 is TGTGCCAGCAGCCAGAACTATGGCTACACCTTC.

The CDR3 coding sequence is TGTGCCAGCAGCTTGTGGGGATACACCCAAGAGACCCAGTACTTC. The encoded protein is CASSLWGYTQETQYF. The rearrangement links TRBV5-5 to TRBJ2-5; D uncertain. Germline V gene sequence: CDR1 SGHKS, CDR2 YYEKEE (reference sequence). The CDR3 runs 15 residues. V shed 1 base and J shed 1 base, with 11 bases lying between them. Full variable domain (outside the CDR3, taken from reference TRBV5-5 and TRBJ2-5): DAGVTQSPTHLIKTRGQQVTLRCSPISGHKSVSWYQQVLGQGPQFIFQYYEKEERGRGNFPDRFSARQFPNYSSELNVNALLLGDSALYLCASSLWGYTQETQYFGPGTRLLVL.

This clone has a single count. The J gene is TRBJ2-1, the V gene TRBV15, with unresolved D. V was cut by 0 bases and J by 6 bases, with 27 bases left in between. This CDR3 has 20 residues. Germline lookup yields CDR1 LNHNV and CDR2 YYDKDF (reference sequence). This CDR3 reads CATSRDYGVKALYSGNEQFF. The CDR3 DNA is TGTGCCACCAGCAGAGATTATGGAGTAAAGGCCTTATATTCGGGCAATGAGCAGTTCTTC.

This clone was found once. The rearrangement uses TRBV5-1 and TRBJ2-5; TRBD1 or TRBD2 may be the D gene (5 bases each). The CDR3 extends over 13 amino acids. The V end was cut by 4 bases, the J end by 6 bases, with 13 bases between. Looked up from germline, CDR1 is SGHRS and CDR2 is YFSETQ. CDR3 nucleotides: TGCGCCAGCAGCCGGGACCTGGAGAAGACCCAGTACTTC. Its protein product is CASSRDLEKTQYF.

The chain has TRBV7-3 and TRBJ1-1; TRBD1 might be the D (6 bases). Looked up from germline, CDR1 is SGHTA and CDR2 is FQGTGA. The CDR3 is made up of 14 amino acids. Between the trimmed V and J ends, which lost 5 bases and 4 bases, there was a span of 14 bases. The CDR3 region has the DNA TGTGCCAGCAGCGAGGGTGTAGGGGGCACTGAAGCTTTCTTT. This codes for CASSEGVGGTEAFF.

This rearrangement joins TRBV6-5 to TRBJ2-1, with TRBD1 as a possible D gene (7 bases). This CDR3 contains 14 residues. The germline CDR1 and CDR2 sequences are MNHEY and SVGAGI. Trimming took 7 bases from V and 5 from J, leaving 15 bases between them. DNA of the CDR3: TGTGCCAGCAATGCGGGACAGTGGCACAATGAGCAGTTCTTC. Its protein is CASNAGQWHNEQFF.

This chain links TRBV29-1 with TRBJ2-7; maybe TRBD2 (7 bases). The length of the CDR3 is 13 residues. In germline, CDR1 is SQVTM, CDR2 ANQGSEA. Between the trimmed V and J ends, which lost 3 bases and 6 bases, there was a span of 15 bases. The CDR3 nucleotides read TGCAGCGTTGACGGGGGGCGGTGGGGCGAGCAGTACTTC. It yields the protein CSVDGGRWGEQYF.

The V call is TRBV6-6, the J call TRBJ2-7, with 9 bases matching TRBD1. CDR3 length: 13 residues. Germline values: CDR1 MNHNY, CDR2 SVGAGI (reference sequence). The V gene end was trimmed by 6 bases and the J gene end by 5 bases; junction bases not matched to a gene: 5. The CDR3 region is CASRRQGDHEQYF. The CDR3, as DNA: TGTGCCAGCAGGAGACAGGGGGACCACGAGCAGTACTTC.

The chain couples TRBV5-1 to TRBJ2-7; D gene unclear. Trimming took off 1 base at V and 3 bases at J, with 14 bases between the two ends. The germline CDR1 and CDR2 sequences are SGHRS and YFSETQ. The CDR3 totals 15 residues. The CDR3 bases are TGCGCCAGCAGCTTGTGGGCCAGAGACGACTACGAGCAGTACTTC. Translated, it gives CASSLWARDDYEQYF. Full variable domain (outside the CDR3, taken from reference TRBV5-1 and TRBJ2-7): KAGVTQTPRYLIKTRGQQVTLSCSPISGHRSVSWYQQTPGQGLQFLFEYFSETQRNKGNFPGRFSGRQFSNSRSEMNVSTLELGDSALYLCASSLWARDDYEQYFGPGTRLTVT.

The rearrangement joins TRBV2 to TRBJ1-5; the match to TRBD1 covers 10 bases. CDR3 length: 17 amino acids. Per the germline V gene, CDR1 is SNHLY and CDR2 is FYNNEI. With 6 bases clipped from V and 6 bases from J, the junction kept 14 bases outside the gene matches. CDR3: CASSPISATGGFQPQHF. The CDR3 nucleotides are TGTGCCAGCAGCCCAATCTCCGCGACAGGGGGCTTTCAGCCCCAGCATTTT.

This clone was recorded many times. The sample contains more than one DNA sequence encoding this CDR3. This rearrangement joins TRBV5-4 to TRBJ2-3; possibly TRBD2 for D (6 bases). From germline, CDR1 is SGHNT and CDR2 YYREEE (reference sequence). With 0 bases removed from V and 1 base from J, the gap between germline ends came to 9 bases. The CDR3 extends over 15 amino acids. The CDR3 region has the DNA TGTGCCAGCAGCTTGGCCGGCGGGGGCACAGATACGCAGTATTTT. This sequence encodes CASSLAGGGTDTQYF.

The V gene is TRBV19, the J gene TRBJ1-1; no clear D gene. From germline, CDR1 is LNHDA and CDR2 SQIVND (reference sequence). This CDR3 has 18 amino acids. V lost 4 bases and J 1 base, leaving 22 bases between the germline ends. The CDR3 coding sequence is TGTGCCAGTAGTAGCGTCGTGGTATTTGTCTCGGGGAACACTGAAGCTTTCTTT. Protein sequence: CASSSVVVFVSGNTEAFF.

V is TRBV5-1 and J is TRBJ2-1, with TRBD1 matching 12 bases. Per germline, CDR1 SGHRS and CDR2 YFSETQ. This CDR3 is 22 amino acids long. After removal of 1 base from V and 6 bases from J, the junction contained 23 bases not matched to a gene. CDR3 residues: CASSLFGISGQGALRWGNEQFF. The DNA for the CDR3 is TGCGCCAGCAGCTTGTTCGGTATCTCGGGACAGGGGGCCCTGCGGTGGGGCAATGAGCAGTTCTTC.

This clone was counted only a few times. This rearrangement joins TRBV4-1 to TRBJ1-2; weak D call: TRBD1 (5 bases). The CDR3 consists of 18 residues. Germline lookup yields CDR1 MGHRA and CDR2 YSYEKL. The ends were cut back, 3 bases at V and 2 bases at J, with 22 bases in the middle. The chain's CDR3 is CASSHPPAGRRLNYGYTF. The DNA of the CDR3 is TGCGCCAGCAGCCACCCTCCCGCGGGACGGAGACTAAACTATGGCTACACCTTC.

The chain recombines TRBV9 with TRBJ2-2, with D unclear. CDR3 length: 14 residues. Germline V lookup: CDR1 SGDLS, CDR2 YYNGEE. V lost 0 bases to trimming and J lost 7 bases, with 10 bases between them. The CDR3 DNA sequence: TGTGCCAGCAGCGTAGAATGGAAAAACGGGGAGCTGTTTTTT. Its translation: CASSVEWKNGELFF.

The rearrangement links TRBV4-1 to TRBJ2-3; D is unresolved. The V end was cut by 2 bases, the J end by 3 bases, with 3 bases between. Germline lookup yields CDR1 MGHRA and CDR2 YSYEKL. This CDR3 has 12 residues. The CDR3 reads CASSQLTDTQYF. The CDR3 DNA is TGCGCCAGCAGCCAATTGACAGATACGCAGTATTTT.

This chain connects TRBV19 to TRBJ1-4; 8 bases are shared with TRBD1. The CDR3 spans 13 residues. V shed 4 bases and J 8 bases; nucleotides not matched to a gene: 3. Germline CDR1 LNHDA, CDR2 SQIVND (reference sequence). The CDR3 is CASSKTGEEKLFF. CDR3 coding DNA: TGTGCCAGTAGTAAGACAGGGGAAGAAAAACTGTTTTTT.

The genes are TRBV7-2 and TRBJ1-1; D is unresolved. The V and J ends lost 2 bases and 1 base respectively, with 5 bases between them. The CDR3 runs 13 residues. Looked up from germline, CDR1 is SGHTA and CDR2 is FQGNSA. The CDR3 coding sequence is TGTGCCAGCAGCTTACACAAGAACACTGAAGCTTTCTTT. Amino acid sequence: CASSLHKNTEAFF.

A single count supports this clone. The chain employs TRBV11-2 and TRBJ1-1, with a tentative D call TRBD1 (5 bases). The CDR3 totals 13 residues. V lost 6 bases and J lost 7, with 15 bases in between. Germline V CDR1 and CDR2: SGHAT, FQNNGV. CDR3 nucleotides: TGTGCCAGCAGATTCGTCGGGACGGTTGAAGCTTTCTTT. It codes for CASRFVGTVEAFF.

CDR3 DNA: TGCGCCAGCAGCCAAGGACTGGCTAACACCGGGGAGCTGTTTTTT. This gives the protein CASSQGLANTGELFF. The gene calls are TRBV4-3 and TRBJ2-2; D not resolved. V was shortened by 1 base and J by 2 bases, with 8 bases between the two germline ends. Germline lookup yields CDR1 LGHNA and CDR2 YSLEER. The CDR3 loop spans 15 amino acids.

The chain combines TRBV2 with TRBJ2-3; possible D gene TRBD2, 6 bases. Trimming cost V 4 bases and J 3 bases, with 17 bases left between them. Per the germline V gene, CDR1 is SNHLY and CDR2 is FYNNEI. The CDR3 spans 16 residues. CDR3 nucleotide sequence: TGTGCCAGCAGTGGCTATCTAGCGCCCTCGACAGATACGCAGTATTTT. Protein sequence: CASSGYLAPSTDTQYF. Together with reference TRBV2 and TRBJ2-3, the CDR3 gives the full variable domain: EPEVTQTPSHQVTQMGQEVILRCVPISNHLYFYWYRQILGQKVEFLVSFYNNEISEKSEIFDDQFSVERPDGSNFTLKIRSTKLEDSAMYFCASSGYLAPSTDTQYFGPGTRLTVL.

In DNA form, the CDR3 reads TGTGCCAGCAGTTTAGGGACAGGGCCATTGGAGACCCAGTACTTC. Protein: CASSLGTGPLETQYF. V and J are TRBV27 and TRBJ2-5; 9 positions agree with TRBD1. V dropped 2 bases and J dropped 5; count of bases not matched to a gene: 6. The CDR3 runs to 15 residues. The V gene's germline CDR1 is MNHEY and CDR2 SMNVEV (reference sequence).